Presented here are 10 T cell receptor beta chains from one specimen sequenced in a study of spatial heterogeneity in lung cancer. TCRdb fed the 5' RACE reads into MiXCR, producing one record per CDR3 protein. Among about 11,000 distinct CDR3 sequences listed, around 9.3% were seen once. The time point: sample taken at primary tumor resection. In each case, whole RNA from tumor, nontumor lung or frozen PBMC was sequenced unsorted. This specimen consisted of PBMCs, obtained at surgery. These receptor sequences come from a male donor with early-stage non-small cell lung cancer.

This clonotype has a count of ten or more. This sequence joins TRBV9 and TRBJ2-5; D assignment may be TRBD1 or TRBD2 (6 bases each). Trimming took off 0 bases at V and 2 bases at J, with 8 bases between the two ends. CDR3 length equals 14 residues. Germline CDR1 is SGDLS and CDR2 is YYNGEE. This CDR3 is CASSVEGGQETQYF. The CDR3 coding sequence is TGTGCCAGCAGCGTAGAAGGGGGGCAAGAGACCCAGTACTTC.

This clonotype is deemed medium-sized. The genes are TRBV27 and TRBJ1-6; 10 bases are shared with TRBD1. Germline CDR1 MNHEY, CDR2 SMNVEV (reference sequence). CDR3 length: 14 residues. Trimming at V came to 3 bases and at J to 11 bases, leaving 4 bases not matched to a gene. The CDR3 reads CASSLDRGRTPLHF. CDR3 in DNA: TGTGCCAGCAGTTTGGACAGGGGGAGGACACCCCTCCACTTT.

This clonotype was observed many times. The chain joins TRBV7-2 to TRBJ2-5; D may match TRBD1 or TRBD2 (5 bases each). Trimming pared 5 bases from V and 0 bases from J, leaving 7 bases between. CDR1 and CDR2 (germline): SGHTA, FQGNSA. This CDR3 has 13 residues. The CDR3: CASSQGHQETQYF. CDR3 DNA: TGTGCCAGCAGCCAGGGACACCAAGAGACCCAGTACTTC.

In its sample, this clonotype ranks as medium-sized. The V gene is TRBV7-2, the J gene TRBJ2-2; D possibly matches TRBD1 or TRBD2 (5 bases each). The V end lost 3 bases, the J end lost 3 bases, and 11 bases lay between the germline ends. The germline CDR1 and CDR2 sequences are SGHTA and FQGNSA. This CDR3 spans 15 amino acids. The CDR3 coding sequence is TGTGCCAGCAGCTTCAAGGGACGGGACACCGGGGAGCTGTTTTTT. It yields the protein CASSFKGRDTGELFF.

Within the sample, this clonotype is medium-sized (0.01 to 0.1%). The rearrangement joins TRBV6-2 or TRBV6-3 to TRBJ2-3; D gene unclear. Deletions cut 11 bases from V and 0 bases from J, with 15 bases between. The germline V gene encodes CDR1 MNHEY and CDR2 SVGEGT. The CDR3 length is 14 residues. For the CDR3, the DNA is TGTGCCCATTCCGACTTACCTAGCACAGATACGCAGTATTTT. Protein: CAHSDLPSTDTQYF.

This clonotype was seen a few times. The chain recombines TRBV6-2 or TRBV6-3 with TRBJ2-3; no reliable D call. V was trimmed by 6 bases and J by 5 bases, leaving 15 bases between them. The germline V gene has CDR1 MNHEY and CDR2 SVGEGT. There are 14 residues in the CDR3. The CDR3 DNA sequence: TGTGCCAGCAGCTCCCATACGAATAAAGATACGCAGTATTTT. Translation: CASSSHTNKDTQYF.

This clonotype was seen ten or more times. V is TRBV5-4 and J is TRBJ2-3, with D unclear. V lost 4 bases and J 0 bases, leaving 9 bases between the germline ends. Per germline, CDR1 SGHNT and CDR2 YYREEE (reference sequence). This CDR3 region has 14 residues. Here the CDR3 reads CASSRRASTDTQYF. In DNA form, the CDR3 reads TGTGCCAGCAGCCGCCGGGCTAGCACAGATACGCAGTATTTT.

This clonotype was observed many times. The chain carries TRBV19 and TRBJ2-7, with unresolved D. CDR1 and CDR2 (germline): LNHDA, SQIVND (reference sequence). The V end lost 3 bases, the J end lost 1 base, and 10 bases lay between the germline ends. The CDR3 is 14 amino acids. The CDR3 spells CASSISPGSYEQYF. CDR3 nucleotides: TGTGCCAGTAGTATCTCCCCTGGGTCCTACGAGCAGTACTTC.

By sample fraction, this clonotype is medium-sized (0.01 to 0.1%). The chain couples TRBV10-3 to TRBJ2-3; tentatively, D is TRBD1 (5 bases). Germline lookup yields CDR1 ENHRY and CDR2 SYGVKD. The V gene lost 2 bases and the J gene lost 6 bases, with 18 bases spanning the gap. The CDR3 runs 16 residues. CDR3 residues: CAISEIRQGRLDTQYF. For the CDR3, the DNA is TGTGCCATCAGTGAGATCAGGCAGGGAAGACTGGATACGCAGTATTTT.

This clonotype has ten or more counts. The chain employs TRBV11-3 and TRBJ2-7; D is possibly TRBD1 or TRBD2 (5 bases each). Trimming took off 5 bases at V and 2 bases at J, with 13 bases between the two ends. Germline CDR1 reads SGHNT; CDR2 reads YENEEA. This CDR3 is 14 amino acids long. CDR3 in amino acids: CASSPTRGAYEQYF. CDR3 DNA: TGTGCCAGCAGCCCCACCCGGGGCGCCTACGAGCAGTACTTC.